Below are 5 T cell receptor beta chains sequenced from a single sample in a study of cytomegalovirus exposure and HLA in healthy donors. The PCR ran on 60 Vbeta and 13 Jbeta primers. Repertoires were generated with immunoSEQ multiplex PCR, while TCRdb's copy carries only in-frame clones and drops some. The profile shows 150,000 to 200,000 clones, more than 70% of them singletons. The sequencing sample was made of PBMCs. Source of these receptors: a man aged 18-30 years in good health and CMV-seropositive.

Regarding this clone: Its ends do not fully match the called genes, so a read error is possible. The genes are TRBV5-1 and TRBJ2-1; D gene unclear. CDR3 length: 12 amino acids. Germline V CDR1 and CDR2: SGHRS, YFSETQ. The CDR3 DNA reads TGCGCCAGCAGCTTGGCCTTTGGTCCTCCTATCTTC. Its translation is CASSLAFGPPIF. Full variable domain (missing parts from reference TRBV5-1 and TRBJ2-1): KAGVTQTPRYLIKTRGQQVTLSCSPISGHRSVSWYQQTPGQGLQFLFEYFSETQRNKGNFPGRFSGRQFSNSRSEMNVSTLELGDSALYLCASSLAFGPPIFGPGTRLTVL.

The chain uses TRBV15 and TRBJ2-7; possibly TRBD1 for D (5 bases). Germline assignment: CDR1 LNHNV and CDR2 YYDKDF (reference sequence). The CDR3 has 16 amino acids. V lost 0 bases, J lost 5 bases, and 17 bases lay in between. CDR3 sequence reads: CATSRDQLGHANEQYF. CDR3 coding DNA: TGTGCCACCAGCAGAGATCAGCTCGGACACGCGAACGAGCAGTACTTC.

This clone was observed a few times. V usage is TRBV11-2 and J usage is TRBJ2-5, with 8 bases matching TRBD1. This CDR3 contains 15 residues. V trimming: 0 bases; J trimming: 5 bases; junction bases outside the gene matches: 5. Germline CDR1 and CDR2: SGHAT and FQNNGV. Here the CDR3 DNA reads TGTGCCAGCAGCTTAGACAGGGGGCGAGTGGAGACCCAGTACTTC. Translating gives CASSLDRGRVETQYF. The full variable domain, its missing parts supplied by reference TRBV11-2 and TRBJ2-5, is EAGVAQSPRYKIIEKRQSVAFWCNPISGHATLYWYQQILGQGPKLLIQFQNNGVVDDSQLPKDRFSAERLKGVDSTLKIQPAKLEDSAVYLCASSLDRGRVETQYFGPGTRLLVL.

The CDR3 protein is CASTSPGLAGGSRTGELFF. The CDR3 bases are TGTGCCAGCACCTCCCCGGGACTAGCGGGAGGAAGTAGGACCGGGGAGCTGTTTTTT. The J gene is TRBJ2-2, the V gene TRBV7-2; 15 positions match TRBD2. The junction had 14 bases not matched to a gene; V was cut back by 7 bases and J by 5 bases. Germline CDR1 is SGHTA and CDR2 is FQGNSA. The CDR3 extends over 19 amino acids.

CDR3 sequence (DNA): TGTGCCAGCAGCACGGACAGGGGCAACTACGAGCAGTACTTC. Translation gives CASSTDRGNYEQYF. This chain links TRBV7-9 with TRBJ2-7, with 9 bases matching TRBD1. CDR3 size: 14 residues. Trimming removed 5 bases from V and 3 bases from J; junction bases left unmatched: 5. CDR1 is SEHNR, CDR2 FQNEAQ, per germline (reference sequence).